This TCR beta chain was retrieved from a study of T cells after somatic rescue of genetic block. Clones were read by immunoSEQ multiplex PCR, and TCRdb kept only the in-frame ones, dropping some. The data show 110,000 or so clones, about nine tenths seen once. The sequence came from a woman aged 18-29 years. Sequencing was carried out using peripheral blood mononuclear cells (PBMCs).

The CDR3 is CSVSKQLSGANVLTF. CDR3 nucleotide sequence: TGCAGCGTCTCCAAACAGCTCTCTGGGGCCAACGTCCTGACTTTC. V gene TRBV29-1 combines with J gene TRBJ2-6; D gene uncertain. The CDR3 sequence is 15 residues long. The V gene lost 6 bases and the J gene lost 0 bases, with 12 bases spanning the gap. The V gene's germline CDR1 is SQVTM and CDR2 ANQGSEA.